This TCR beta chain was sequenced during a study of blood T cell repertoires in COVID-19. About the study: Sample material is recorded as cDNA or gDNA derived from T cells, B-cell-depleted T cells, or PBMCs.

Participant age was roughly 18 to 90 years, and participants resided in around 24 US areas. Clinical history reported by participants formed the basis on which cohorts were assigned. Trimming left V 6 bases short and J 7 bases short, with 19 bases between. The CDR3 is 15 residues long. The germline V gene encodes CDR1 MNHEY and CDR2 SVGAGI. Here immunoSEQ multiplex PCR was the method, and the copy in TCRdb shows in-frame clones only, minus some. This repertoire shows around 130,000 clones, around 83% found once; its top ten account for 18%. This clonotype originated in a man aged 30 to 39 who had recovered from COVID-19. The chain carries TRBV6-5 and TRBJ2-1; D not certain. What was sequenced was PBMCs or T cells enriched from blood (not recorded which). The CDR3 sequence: CASSLSHPSLNEQFF. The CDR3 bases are TGTGCCAGCAGCCTGAGTCACCCTTCCTTGAATGAGCAGTTCTTC.